This T cell receptor beta chain was profiled in a study of CXCR3-negative and CXCR3-positive naive CD8 T cells (dated by TCRdb to the late 2010s). Regarding the study in general: Roughly 140 million TRB reads were obtained in total, roughly 1.5 +/- 0.3 million reads per library. Diversity and physicochemical repertoire analyses covered approximately 10 donors pooled from two independent experiments. For the TRBV-TRBJ cluster analysis, the naive subsets came from a handful of donors, while the memory cells came from 3 donors.

With respect to this clonotype: There is no known antigen for this receptor.

TCRdb records NextSeq 550 as the sequencer. The Human TCR Profiling Kit (MiLaboratory) was used to make UMI-labeled 5' RACE TRB cDNA libraries. The full amount of extracted RNA was used for cDNA synthesis, and the full amount of resulting cDNA was used for PCR amplification. Libraries were prepared in parallel using an identical number of PCR cycles. On the authors' methods: With a requirement of at least two reads per UMI, MIGEC and MiXCR extracted about 50,000 +/- 10,000 unique UMI-labeled TRB cDNA molecules per library. Each library averaged roughly 36,000 +/- 9,600 functional in-frame TRB CDR3 nucleotide clonotypes without stop codons. Diversity metrics, including normalized Shannon-Wiener and Chao1, were computed in VDJtools after downsampling to 5000 UMI-labeled TRB molecules per sample. Clonotype-size-weighted physicochemical properties of the central five CDR3 residues (interaction energy, strength, volume and Kidera factor 4) were computed in VDJtools. Based on TCRdb reprocessing of the reads, there is one entry per CDR3 protein sequence, and DNA is missing. The V and J calls follow TCRdb's processing rather than the paper's. This sample's table contains 130,000 to 150,000 distinct CDR3 sequences. About 0.27% of the sample lies in the top ten.

Study-wide findings and limitations: TRB CDR3s from CXCR3-positive naive cells showed higher hydrophobicity (lower Kidera factor 4), lower energy, and higher strength and volume indices than CXCR3-negative naive cells. Because surface CD5, which has been linked to self-reactivity in mice, was comparable between naive subsets, TCR interaction strength was also inferred from TRB CDR3 physicochemical properties. Freshly isolated PBMCs were used for most assays because CXCR3 expression went down partially after cryopreservation. Comparably high repertoire diversity was found in both naive subsets, whereas much lower repertoire diversity was found in memory CD8+ T cells. TRBV-TRBJ usage was similar between naive CXCR3-negative and CXCR3-positive cells from the same donor, while memory cells showed distinct patterns.

For every CD8+ T cell subset, a few hundred thousand cells were flow-sorted straight into RLT lysis buffer, and each subset was sorted in triplicate. To keep memory contaminants out, a stringent definition of naive CD8+ T cells was applied: CD45RO-CCR7+CD27+CD95-. Using standard density gradient centrifugation, peripheral blood mononuclear cells were isolated from buffy coats. A FACSAria III was used to flow-sort naive CXCR3-negative and CXCR3-positive CD8+ T cells. An RNeasy Mini Kit was used to extract total RNA from the sorted cells. CDR3 length: 14 amino acids, cysteine to phenylalanine. No DNA is listed. The germline V gene gives CDR1 as KGHDR and CDR2 as SFDVKD.

The receptor was derived from a human donor in good health. Some clones in this sample may be carry-over from other donors' samples. The rearrangement joined TRBV24-1 to TRBJ2-1; the D gene TCRdb calls, TRBD2, cannot be checked with no DNA. Sequencing was done on a sample of naive CXCR3+ CD8+ T cells from blood. The sample's cell subset or site label, in plain terms: CD45RO-CCR7+CD27+CD95- naive CD8+ T cells expressing CXCR3 (TNR3+). The CDR3 protein: CATSEGEAYNEQFF.